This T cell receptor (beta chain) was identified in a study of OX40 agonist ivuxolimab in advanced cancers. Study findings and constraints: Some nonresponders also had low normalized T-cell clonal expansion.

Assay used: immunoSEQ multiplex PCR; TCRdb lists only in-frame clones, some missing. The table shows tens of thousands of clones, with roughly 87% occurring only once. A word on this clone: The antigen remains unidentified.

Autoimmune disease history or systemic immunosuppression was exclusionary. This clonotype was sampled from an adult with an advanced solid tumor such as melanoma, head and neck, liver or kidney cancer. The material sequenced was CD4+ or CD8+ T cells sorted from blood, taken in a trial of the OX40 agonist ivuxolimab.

The CDR3 reads CASSYDGGKNANEQYF. DNA for the CDR3: TGTGCCAGCAGTTACGATGGCGGGAAGAACGCCAACGAGCAGTACTTC. The chain links TRBV6-5 to TRBJ2-7; weak D call: TRBD2 (6 bases). The germline V gene has CDR1 MNHEY and CDR2 SVGAGI. The CDR3 consists of 16 residues. V dropped 2 bases and J dropped 5 bases, with 19 bases sitting between them.